This passage covers 18 T cell receptor beta chains from one sample sequenced in a study of blood T cell repertoires in COVID-19. The data were produced by immunoSEQ multiplex PCR, yet TCRdb's version contains in-frame clones alone and is incomplete. The sample carries about 220,000 clones, 84% recorded once. The sequenced sample was peripheral blood. These receptors came from a man aged 45 to 65 with active or convalescent COVID-19.

V is TRBV7-9 and J is TRBJ2-5, with D tentatively TRBD1 (5 bases). The CDR3 loop spans 14 amino acids. The germline CDR1 and CDR2 sequences are SEHNR and FQNEAQ (reference sequence). V lost 1 base and J 0 bases, leaving 6 bases between the germline ends. The CDR3 protein is CASSLGRDQETQYF. In nucleotides, the CDR3 is TGTGCCAGCAGCTTAGGCAGGGACCAAGAGACCCAGTACTTC.

The V call is TRBV18, the J call TRBJ1-2; TRBD1 aligns across 11 bases. Per germline, CDR1 KGHSH and CDR2 LQKENI. Unmatched junction bases numbered 15, after V lost 4 bases and J lost 5 bases. The CDR3 is made up of 18 amino acids. The CDR3 coding sequence is TGTGCCAGCTCACTTCTTTTTCCCGGGACAGGGGGAGAGTATGGCTACACCTTC. Translating it yields CASSLLFPGTGGEYGYTF.

The rearrangement links TRBV28 to TRBJ1-1; D call uncertain. Trimming left V 4 bases short and J 0 bases short, with 15 bases between. CDR1 is MDHEN and CDR2 is SYDVKM in the germline V gene. The CDR3 runs to 16 residues. The CDR3 region is CASSSGGGPLNTEAFF. For the CDR3, the DNA is TGTGCCAGCAGTTCAGGAGGTGGGCCATTGAACACTGAAGCTTTCTTT.

V usage is TRBV6-4 and J usage is TRBJ2-3, with 12 bases identical to TRBD2. Germline V gives CDR1 MRHNA, CDR2 SNTAGT. CDR3 size: 16 residues. J lost 2 bases, V lost 5 bases, and 5 bases had no gene match. The CDR3 DNA follows: TGTGCCAGCAGTCCGACTAGCGGGGGACCCACAGATACGCAGTATTTT. Its translation: CASSPTSGGPTDTQYF.

The CDR3 here is CSASGLAGGERETQYF. Written as DNA, the CDR3 is TGCAGTGCTAGTGGACTAGCGGGAGGGGAGAGGGAGACCCAGTACTTC. The V gene is TRBV20-1, the J gene TRBJ2-5; 15 nucleotides match TRBD2. The CDR3 consists of 16 residues. Per germline, CDR1 DFQATT and CDR2 SNEGSKA (reference sequence). After removal of 3 bases from V and 5 bases from J, the junction contained 7 bases not matched to a gene.

The J gene is TRBJ1-3, the V gene TRBV6-5; the match to TRBD1 covers 8 bases. Germline loops: CDR1 MNHEY, CDR2 SVGAGI. V lost 1 base, J lost 4 bases, and 3 bases stayed unmatched. This CDR3 has 15 amino acids. The CDR3: CASSYFSGGGNTIYF. The CDR3 DNA reads as TGTGCCAGCAGTTACTTTTCAGGGGGCGGAAACACCATATATTTT.

CDR3 region: CASSLRSPGQTAYGYTF. The CDR3 DNA is TGTGCCAGCAGCTTACGAAGTCCTGGACAGACCGCCTATGGCTACACCTTC. The chain employs TRBV7-9 and TRBJ1-2; D possibly corresponds to TRBD1 (6 bases). The germline V gene encodes CDR1 SEHNR and CDR2 FQNEAQ (reference sequence). V was pared by 2 bases and J by 4 bases, with 20 bases between. CDR3 length equals 17 residues.

This rearrangement joins TRBV29-1 to TRBJ2-3, with a weak D call TRBD1 (5 bases). Trimming removed 6 bases at V and 4 bases at J, with 8 bases between. This CDR3 is built from 11 residues. Germline lookup yields CDR1 SQVTM and CDR2 ANQGSEA. The CDR3 DNA sequence: TGCAGCGTCCCCAGGGCAGATACGCAGTATTTT. It is translated as CSVPRADTQYF.

The rearrangement joins TRBV7-9 to TRBJ2-7; a weak D match, TRBD1 (6 bases). The CDR3 spans 14 residues. In germline, CDR1 is SEHNR, CDR2 FQNEAQ (reference sequence). V lost 4 bases and J 9 bases, leaving 19 bases between the germline ends. The CDR3 reads CASSSQGHPQRQYF. The CDR3 coding sequence is TGTGCCAGCAGCTCTCAGGGACACCCTCAGCGGCAGTACTTC. The full variable domain, with the rest looked up from reference TRBV7-9 and TRBJ2-7, is DTGVSQNPRHKITKRGQNVTFRCDPISEHNRLYWYRQTLGQGPEFLTYFQNEAQLEKSRLLSDRFSAERPKGSFSTLEIQRTEQGDSAMYLCASSSQGHPQRQYFGPGTRLTVT.

The gene calls are TRBV18 and TRBJ1-3, with D maybe TRBD1 (6 bases). This CDR3 has 14 amino acids. V lost 1 base, J lost 4 bases, and 8 bases lay in between. From germline, CDR1 is KGHSH and CDR2 LQKENI. Written as DNA, the CDR3 is TGTGCCAGCTCACCACAACAGGGAGGAAACACCATATATTTT. It specifies CASSPQQGGNTIYF. The entire variable domain, with the rest obtained from reference TRBV18 and TRBJ1-3, is as follows: NAGVMQNPRHLVRRRGQEARLRCSPMKGHSHVYWYRQLPEEGLKFMVYLQKENIIDESGMPKERFSAEFPKEGPSILRIQQVVRGDSAAYFCASSPQQGGNTIYFGEGSWLTVV.

The CDR3 is CASSHPTSGRQYF. The DNA for the CDR3 is TGTGCCAGCAGCCATCCTACTAGCGGGAGACAGTATTTT. The J gene is TRBJ2-3, the V gene TRBV3-1 (or the pseudogene TRBV3-2), with 11 bases lining up with TRBD2. Per germline, CDR1 LGHDT and CDR2 YNNKEL (reference sequence). V was pared by 3 bases and J by 12 bases, with 5 bases of the junction left unmatched. The CDR3 has 13 amino acids.

This rearrangement joins TRBV27 to TRBJ1-1; 7 nucleotides match TRBD1. The CDR3 runs 18 residues. V shed 6 bases and J 5 bases; nucleotides not matched to a gene: 21. Germline V gene lookup returns CDR1 MNHEY and CDR2 SMNVEV (reference sequence). The CDR3 reads CASSFPHRGNWIGTEAFF. As DNA, the CDR3 is TGTGCCAGCAGCTTTCCCCACAGGGGAAATTGGATCGGTACTGAAGCTTTCTTT.

The CDR3: CASSLRPSGAGELFF. In DNA, the CDR3 is TGTGCCAGCAGCTTAAGGCCTAGCGGGGCCGGGGAGCTGTTTTTT. This sequence joins TRBV7-2 and TRBJ2-2, with 9 bases identical to TRBD2. J was trimmed by 6 bases and V by 2 bases; bases with no gene match: 4. This CDR3 has 15 residues. CDR1 is SGHTA, CDR2 FQGNSA, per germline.

This clone was picked up one time. The J gene is TRBJ2-3, the V gene TRBV6-5, with TRBD2 identical over 10 bases. The CDR3 extends over 15 amino acids. V trimming: 2 bases; J trimming: 7 bases; junction bases outside the gene matches: 6. CDR1 and CDR2 (germline): MNHEY, SVGAGI. CDR3 region: CASSYASGGENTQYF. Here the CDR3 DNA reads TGTGCCAGCAGTTACGCTAGCGGGGGAGAGAATACGCAGTATTTT.

The chain employs TRBV6-2 or TRBV6-3 and TRBJ1-1; 8 bases match TRBD1. Germline CDR1 and CDR2: MNHEY and SVGEGT. CDR3 length: 15 amino acids. Losses at the gene ends were 6 bases for V and 10 bases for J; bases not matched to a gene: 16. CDR3 sequence reads: CASSRPGQGRVRAFF. DNA of the CDR3: TGTGCCAGCAGCAGACCCGGACAGGGCCGCGTTAGAGCTTTCTTT.

The V and J genes are TRBV9 and TRBJ2-7, with 8 bases lining up with TRBD1. The germline V gene has CDR1 SGDLS and CDR2 YYNGEE. The CDR3 is 15 amino acids. The V gene end was trimmed by 3 bases and the J gene end by 7 bases; junction bases not matched to a gene: 12. This chain's CDR3 is CASSGGQGSSWEQYF. The CDR3 DNA is TGTGCCAGCAGCGGAGGACAGGGTAGCTCTTGGGAGCAGTACTTC.

About this clone itself: Other nucleotide sequences in the sample specify the same CDR3. The rearrangement joins TRBV19 to TRBJ2-5, with 10 nucleotides matching TRBD1. V was pared by 5 bases and J by 0 bases, with 21 bases of the junction left unmatched. This CDR3 is 21 amino acids long. Per germline, CDR1 LNHDA and CDR2 SQIVND (reference sequence). CDR3 nucleotides: TGTGCCAGTAGTCACCGGGACAGGGGATATGGCGGGGGAGCAGACCAAGAGACCCAGTACTTC. This sequence encodes CASSHRDRGYGGGADQETQYF.

V gene TRBV3-1 (or the pseudogene TRBV3-2) combines with J gene TRBJ1-2; D remains unclear. V was clipped by 8 bases and J by 5 bases, with 12 bases between them. The CDR3 extends over 12 amino acids. Per germline, CDR1 LGHDT and CDR2 YNNKEL (reference sequence). CDR3 nucleotide sequence: TGTGCCAGCGAGGGATTGGGATATGGCTACACCTTC. Its translation: CASEGLGYGYTF.